This entry concerns a single TCR beta chain. Its matching antigen is unknown. This sample is drawn from a study of cytomegalovirus exposure and HLA in healthy donors. For the study at large: Early released data had 80 million or so unique TCRs, all coming from HLA-typed donors.

Study-wide results and limits: Cytomegalovirus association was assigned to about 180 TCR beta chains. One later analysis reportedly identified an Asian-associated ancestry cluster that showed fewer N-insertions than the roughly 700-donor mean. HLA restriction was apparent for most CMV-associated TCR beta chains in a later analysis.

V dropped 4 bases and J dropped 5; count of bases not matched to a gene: 5. CDR1 ENHRY and CDR2 SYGVKD come from the germline V gene. The CDR3 is 14 amino acids. Primers for the PCR totalled 60 Vbeta and 13 Jbeta. The assay was immunoSEQ multiplex PCR, and TCRdb's table has in-frame clones only and misses some. The table has 200,000 or so clones, approximately 79% seen once; the top ten hold 1.5% to 2%. The V call is TRBV10-3, the J call TRBJ1-1; TRBD1 matches at 9 bases. Sequenced input: PBMCs. The receptor's source is a man aged 50 to 59 in good health and CMV-seronegative. CDR3: CAISVTGGATEAFF. The CDR3 bases are TGTGCCATCAGTGTGACAGGGGGAGCGACTGAAGCTTTCTTT.